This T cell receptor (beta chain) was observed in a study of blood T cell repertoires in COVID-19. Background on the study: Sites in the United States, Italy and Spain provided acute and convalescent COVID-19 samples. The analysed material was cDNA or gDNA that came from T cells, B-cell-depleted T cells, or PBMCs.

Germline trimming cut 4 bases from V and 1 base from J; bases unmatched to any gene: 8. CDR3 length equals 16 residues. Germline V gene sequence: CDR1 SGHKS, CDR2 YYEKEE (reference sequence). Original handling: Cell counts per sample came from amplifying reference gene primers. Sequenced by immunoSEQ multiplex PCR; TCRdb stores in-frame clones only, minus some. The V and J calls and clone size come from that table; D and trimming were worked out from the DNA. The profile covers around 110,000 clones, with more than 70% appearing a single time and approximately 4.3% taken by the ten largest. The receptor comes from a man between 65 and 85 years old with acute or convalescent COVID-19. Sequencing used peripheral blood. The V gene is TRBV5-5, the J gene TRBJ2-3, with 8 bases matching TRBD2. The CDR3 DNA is TGTGCCAGCAGCCATTCCGGGACTAGTGGCACAGATACGCAGTATTTT. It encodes CASSHSGTSGTDTQYF.